This T cell receptor beta chain appears in the sequencing data of a study of blood T cells in healthy people across ages. Study-level results: Compared with aged donors, long-lived donors showed fewer expanded clones, suggesting selection.

V was pared by 1 base and J by 3 bases, with 12 bases between. The CDR3 sequence is 14 residues long. Germline loops: CDR1 DFQATT, CDR2 SNEGSKA (reference sequence). Sample-barcoded 5' priming and a J-beta primer mix drove a second PCR of roughly 7 to 11 cycles. A template-switch adaptor with 12 random nucleotides tagged each cDNA molecule. Via MiXCR, TCRdb re-called the 5' RACE reads, giving one row per CDR3 protein. The sample has some 880,000 distinct CDR3 sequences, 36% seen once. This clonotype occurred many times. Its target is unknown. J is TRBJ1-1 and V is TRBV20-1, with D perhaps matching TRBD1 (6 bases). This clonotype was sampled from a man in his late teens or twenties in good health. Sequencing input: blood. The CDR3 DNA is TGCAGTGCTAGAGCTGGGGGGCCGGACACTGAAGCTTTCTTT. Its protein product is CSARAGGPDTEAFF.